The rows below give T cell receptor beta chains drawn from one sample of a study of T cell repertoires in cytomegalovirus infection. MiXCR, applied by TCRdb to the reads, yields one record per CDR3 protein. The table lists roughly 190,000 distinct CDR3 sequences, nearly 9.5% of them singletons, with approximately 4.3% in the top ten. The sequenced sample was PBMCs. The receptors were sampled from a human donor in good health (CMV status not recorded). Some clones in this sample may be carry-over from other donors' samples. CDR3s include the opening cysteine and the closing phenylalanine or tryptophan. Each record gives: clone size, D gene, V gene, J gene, CDR3 length, CDR3 DNA, CDR3 protein. A D gene is named only where the DNA matches it firmly. Expanded clones get a size class; other rows say once, few or many, or leave the size out.

clone_size: few; d_call: TRBD1; v_call: TRBV29-1; j_call: TRBJ2-1; cdr3_length: 14; cdr3_nt: TGCAGCGTTGAAGGCGACAGGGATTACAATGAGCAGTTCTTC; cdr3_aa: CSVEGDRDYNEQFF
clone_size: many; d_call: -; v_call: TRBV4-3; j_call: TRBJ1-1; cdr3_length: 16; cdr3_nt: TGCGCCAGCAGCCAAGTTTCGGGGGGGCCAAGCACTGAAGCTTTCTTT; cdr3_aa: CASSQVSGGPSTEAFF
clone_size: few; d_call: TRBD1; v_call: TRBV28; j_call: TRBJ1-3; cdr3_length: 15; cdr3_nt: TGTGCCAGCAGATCTACAGGGGCGGGTGGAAACACCATATATTTT; cdr3_aa: CASRSTGAGGNTIYF
clone_size: many; d_call: TRBD2; v_call: TRBV7-2; j_call: TRBJ2-1; cdr3_length: 16; cdr3_nt: TGTGCCAGCAGCTTAGTGGGAGCGGGATTCTACAATGAGCAGTTCTTC; cdr3_aa: CASSLVGAGFYNEQFF
clone_size: -; d_call: -; v_call: TRBV2; j_call: TRBJ1-2; cdr3_length: 14; cdr3_nt: TGTGCCAGCAGTGGAAGTTTCGGAGCCTATGGCTACACCTTC; cdr3_aa: CASSGSFGAYGYTF
clone_size: -; d_call: TRBD2; v_call: TRBV29-1; j_call: TRBJ2-1; cdr3_length: 11; cdr3_nt: TGCAGCGCTGATTCGGGAGGGGGGCAGTTCTTC; cdr3_aa: CSADSGGGQFF
clone_size: -; d_call: -; v_call: TRBV20-1; j_call: TRBJ2-1; cdr3_length: 16; cdr3_nt: TGCAGTGCTAGAGATATTCGGCGGAGCTCCTACAATGAGCAGTTCTTC; cdr3_aa: CSARDIRRSSYNEQFF
clone_size: many; d_call: TRBD1; v_call: TRBV29-1; j_call: TRBJ1-1; cdr3_length: 14; cdr3_nt: TGCAGCGTTACAGGACAGGGTGGAAACACTGAAGCTTTCTTT; cdr3_aa: CSVTGQGGNTEAFF
clone_size: many; d_call: TRBD1; v_call: TRBV7-2; j_call: TRBJ2-5; cdr3_length: 15; cdr3_nt: TGTGCCAGCAGCCTTGGGACAGGGTCATCAGAGACCCAGTACTTC; cdr3_aa: CASSLGTGSSETQYF
clone_size: few; d_call: TRBD1; v_call: TRBV5-5; j_call: TRBJ1-5; cdr3_length: 14; cdr3_nt: TGTGCCAGCAGCATACGGACAGGGGATCAGCCCCAGCATTTT; cdr3_aa: CASSIRTGDQPQHF
clone_size: -; d_call: -; v_call: TRBV20-1; j_call: TRBJ2-2; cdr3_length: 11; cdr3_nt: TGCAGTGCTTCTCCTGCCGGGGAGCTGTTTTTT; cdr3_aa: CSASPAGELFF
clone_size: -; d_call: -; v_call: TRBV20-1; j_call: TRBJ1-5; cdr3_length: 14; cdr3_nt: TGCAGTGCTAGTCGAGGGAAGGCAAATCAGCCCCAGCATTTT; cdr3_aa: CSASRGKANQPQHF
clone_size: many; d_call: -; v_call: TRBV20-1; j_call: TRBJ1-1; cdr3_length: 13; cdr3_nt: TGCAGTGCCGTCGTACAGGGGAACACTGAAGCTTTCTTT; cdr3_aa: CSAVVQGNTEAFF
clone_size: many; d_call: -; v_call: TRBV28; j_call: TRBJ2-7; cdr3_length: 21; cdr3_nt: TGTGCCAGCAGTTTGCCTCGTTTGCCTTTTTCCGTCATAGGGAATCCCTACGAGCAGTACTTC; cdr3_aa: CASSLPRLPFSVIGNPYEQYF
clone_size: many; d_call: -; v_call: TRBV6-6; j_call: TRBJ1-6; cdr3_length: 12; cdr3_nt: TGTGCCAGCAGTTACGGCAATTCACCCCTCCACTTT; cdr3_aa: CASSYGNSPLHF
clone_size: many; d_call: -; v_call: TRBV7-8; j_call: TRBJ1-1; cdr3_length: 15; cdr3_nt: TGTGCCAGCAGCTTAGTGGTCAGGAAGGGCACTGAAGCTTTCTTT; cdr3_aa: CASSLVVRKGTEAFF
clone_size: many; d_call: TRBD1; v_call: TRBV7-9; j_call: TRBJ2-7; cdr3_length: 18; cdr3_nt: TGTGCCAGCAGCACCGCCGGGACAGGGGTTATGAGGTCCTACGAGCAGTACTTC; cdr3_aa: CASSTAGTGVMRSYEQYF
clone_size: many; d_call: -; v_call: TRBV25-1; j_call: TRBJ1-4; cdr3_length: 16; cdr3_nt: TGTGCCAGCAGTGAATCCGGACCCGTCCCCAAAGGAAAACTGTTTTTT; cdr3_aa: CASSESGPVPKGKLFF